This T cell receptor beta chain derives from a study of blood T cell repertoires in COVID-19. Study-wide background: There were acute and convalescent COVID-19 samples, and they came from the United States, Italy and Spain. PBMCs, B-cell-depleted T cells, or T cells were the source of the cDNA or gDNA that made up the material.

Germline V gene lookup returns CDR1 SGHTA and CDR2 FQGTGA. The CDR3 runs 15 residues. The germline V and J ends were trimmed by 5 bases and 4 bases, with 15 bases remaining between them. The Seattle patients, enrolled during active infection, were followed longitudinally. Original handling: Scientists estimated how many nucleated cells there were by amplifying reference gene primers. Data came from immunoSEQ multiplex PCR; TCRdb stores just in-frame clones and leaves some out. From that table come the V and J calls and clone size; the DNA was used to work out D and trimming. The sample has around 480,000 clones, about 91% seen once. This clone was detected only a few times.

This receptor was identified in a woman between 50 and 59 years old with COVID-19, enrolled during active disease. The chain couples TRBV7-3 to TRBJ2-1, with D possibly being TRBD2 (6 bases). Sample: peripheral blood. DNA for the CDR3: TGTGCCAGCAGCCGCTTCGGGGGAGATTACAATGAGCAGTTCTTC. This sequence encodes CASSRFGGDYNEQFF.